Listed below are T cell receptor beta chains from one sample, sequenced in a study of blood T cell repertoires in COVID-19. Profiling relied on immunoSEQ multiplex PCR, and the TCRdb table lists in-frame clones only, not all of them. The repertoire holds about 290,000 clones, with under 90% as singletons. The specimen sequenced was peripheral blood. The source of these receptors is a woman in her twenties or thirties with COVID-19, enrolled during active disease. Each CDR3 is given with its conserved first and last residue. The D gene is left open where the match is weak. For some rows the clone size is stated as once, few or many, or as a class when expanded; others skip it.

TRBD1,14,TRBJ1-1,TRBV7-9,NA,CASSSRGLNTEAFF,TGTGCCAGCAGCTCCAGGGGGCTGAACACTGAAGCTTTCTTT
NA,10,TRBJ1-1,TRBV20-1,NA,CSARRTEAFF,TGCAGTGCCAGACGGACTGAAGCTTTCTTT
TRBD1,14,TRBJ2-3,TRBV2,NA,CASSHDMTGDTQYF,TGTGCCAGCAGTCATGATATGACAGGGGATACGCAGTATTTT
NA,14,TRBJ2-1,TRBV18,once,CASSPTRGSYEQFF,TGTGCCAGCTCACCAACCAGGGGTTCTTATGAGCAGTTCTTC
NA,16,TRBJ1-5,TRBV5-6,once,CASSQSRGRTEQPQHF,TGTGCCAGCAGCCAGTCCAGGGGCAGAACGGAACAGCCCCAGCATTTT
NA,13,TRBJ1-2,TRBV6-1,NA,CASSESRNYGYTF,TGTGCCAGCAGTGAATCGAGGAACTATGGCTACACCTTC
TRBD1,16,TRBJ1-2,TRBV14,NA,CASSQDLGRGPYGYTF,TGTGCCAGCAGCCAAGATCTTGGCAGGGGGCCCTATGGCTACACCTTC
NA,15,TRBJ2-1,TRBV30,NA,CAWSPDGGMGNEQFF,TGTGCCTGGAGTCCGGACGGGGGAATGGGCAATGAGCAGTTCTTC
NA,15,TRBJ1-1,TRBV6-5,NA,CASSYSIAVNTEAFF,TGTGCCAGCAGTTACTCGATCGCGGTGAACACTGAAGCTTTCTTT
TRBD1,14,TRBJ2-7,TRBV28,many,CASSLTQGAYEQYF,TGTGCCAGCAGTTTAACCCAGGGGGCTTACGAGCAGTACTTC
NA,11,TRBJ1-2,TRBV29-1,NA,CSVDSGFGYTF,TGCAGCGTTGATTCAGGGTTCGGCTACACCTTC
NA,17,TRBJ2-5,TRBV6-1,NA,CASSEGLIGRLRETQYF,TGTGCCAGCAGTGAAGGGTTAATCGGGAGACTTAGGGAGACCCAGTACTTC
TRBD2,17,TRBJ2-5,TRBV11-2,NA,CASSLALAGGYQETQYF,TGTGCCAGCAGCTTAGCCTTAGCGGGGGGGTATCAAGAGACCCAGTACTTC
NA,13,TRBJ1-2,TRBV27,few,CASSLFRNYGYTF,TGTGCCAGCAGTTTATTCAGAAACTATGGCTACACCTTC
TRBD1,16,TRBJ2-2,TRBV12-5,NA,CASGLSGQDHTGELFF,TGTGCTAGTGGTTTGTCCGGACAGGACCACACCGGGGAGCTGTTTTTT
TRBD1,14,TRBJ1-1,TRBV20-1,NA,CSASRRTGFTEAFF,TGCAGTGCTAGTCGGAGGACAGGGTTCACTGAAGCTTTCTTT